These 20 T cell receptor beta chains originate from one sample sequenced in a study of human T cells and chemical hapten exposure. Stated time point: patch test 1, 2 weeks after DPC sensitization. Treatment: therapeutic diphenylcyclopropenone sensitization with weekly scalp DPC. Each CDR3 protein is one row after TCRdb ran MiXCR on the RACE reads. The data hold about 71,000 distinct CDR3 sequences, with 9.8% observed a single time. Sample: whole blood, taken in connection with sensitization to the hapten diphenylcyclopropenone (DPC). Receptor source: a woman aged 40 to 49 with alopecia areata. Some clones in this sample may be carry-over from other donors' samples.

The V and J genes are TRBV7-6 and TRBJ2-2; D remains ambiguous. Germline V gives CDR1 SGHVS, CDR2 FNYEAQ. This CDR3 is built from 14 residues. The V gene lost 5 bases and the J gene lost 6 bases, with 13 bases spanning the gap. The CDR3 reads CASSPQPPPGELFF. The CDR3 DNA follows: TGTGCCAGCAGCCCACAACCTCCCCCCGGGGAGCTGTTTTTT. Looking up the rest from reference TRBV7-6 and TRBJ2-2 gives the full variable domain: GAGVSQSPRYKVTKRGQDVALRCDPISGHVSLYWYRQALGQGPEFLTYFNYEAQQDKSGLPNDRFSAERPEGSISTLTIQRTEQRDSAMYRCASSPQPPPGELFFGEGSRLTVL.

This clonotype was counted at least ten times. The CDR3 DNA reads as TGCGCCAGCAGCCGGACTACAGGCAATGAGCAGTTCTTC. It yields the protein CASSRTTGNEQFF. This chain joins TRBV4-3 and TRBJ2-1, with D perhaps TRBD2 (6 bases). The germline CDR1 and CDR2 sequences are LGHNA and YSLEER. The CDR3 extends over 13 amino acids. V was cut by 4 bases and J by 6 bases, with 10 bases left in between.

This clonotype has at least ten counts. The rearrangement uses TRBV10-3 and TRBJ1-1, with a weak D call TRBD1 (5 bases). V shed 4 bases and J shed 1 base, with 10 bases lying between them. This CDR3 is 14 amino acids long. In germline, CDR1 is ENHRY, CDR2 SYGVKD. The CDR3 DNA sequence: TGTGCCATCAGTGGTATGGGGGGGAACACTGAAGCTTTCTTT. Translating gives CAISGMGGNTEAFF.

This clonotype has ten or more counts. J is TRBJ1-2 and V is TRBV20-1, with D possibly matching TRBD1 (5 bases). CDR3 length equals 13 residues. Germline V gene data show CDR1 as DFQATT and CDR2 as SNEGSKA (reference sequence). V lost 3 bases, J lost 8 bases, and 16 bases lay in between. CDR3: CSASVPGPDGYTF. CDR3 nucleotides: TGCAGTGCTAGTGTCCCAGGGCCGGACGGCTACACCTTC.

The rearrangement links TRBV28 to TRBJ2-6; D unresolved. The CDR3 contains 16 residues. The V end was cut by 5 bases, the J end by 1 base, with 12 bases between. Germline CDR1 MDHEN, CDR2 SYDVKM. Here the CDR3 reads CASSVLRVSGANVLTF. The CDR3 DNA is TGTGCCAGCAGTGTACTAAGGGTATCTGGGGCCAACGTCCTGACTTTC.

CDR3 nucleotide sequence: TGCGCCAGCAGCCAAGGCCTCTCCGGGGCGGAGGAGCAGTACTTC. It codes for CASSQGLSGAEEQYF. The genes are TRBV4-1 and TRBJ2-7; D could derive from TRBD1 or TRBD2 (5 bases each). This CDR3 contains 15 residues. V lost 1 base and J lost 7, with 17 bases in between. CDR1 and CDR2 from the germline V gene are MGHRA and YSYEKL.

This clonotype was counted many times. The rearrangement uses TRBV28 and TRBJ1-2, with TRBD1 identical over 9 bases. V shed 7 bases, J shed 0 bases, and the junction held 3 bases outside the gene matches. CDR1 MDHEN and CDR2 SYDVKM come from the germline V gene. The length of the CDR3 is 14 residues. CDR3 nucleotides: TGTGCCAGCATCCGGGACAGGGCTAACTATGGCTACACCTTC. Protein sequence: CASIRDRANYGYTF.

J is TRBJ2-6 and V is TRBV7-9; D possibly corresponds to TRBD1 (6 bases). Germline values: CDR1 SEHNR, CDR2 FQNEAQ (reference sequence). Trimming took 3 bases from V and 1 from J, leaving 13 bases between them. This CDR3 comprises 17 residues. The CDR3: CASSLHRVGSGANVLTF. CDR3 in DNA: TGTGCCAGCAGCTTGCACAGGGTCGGATCTGGGGCCAACGTCCTGACTTTC.

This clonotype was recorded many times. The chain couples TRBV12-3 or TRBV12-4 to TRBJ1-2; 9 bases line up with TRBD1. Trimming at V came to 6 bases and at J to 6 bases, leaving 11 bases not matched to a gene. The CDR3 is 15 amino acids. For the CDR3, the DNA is TGTGCCAGCAGACAGACCGGGGACAGGGCGGATGGCTACACCTTC. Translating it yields CASRQTGDRADGYTF.

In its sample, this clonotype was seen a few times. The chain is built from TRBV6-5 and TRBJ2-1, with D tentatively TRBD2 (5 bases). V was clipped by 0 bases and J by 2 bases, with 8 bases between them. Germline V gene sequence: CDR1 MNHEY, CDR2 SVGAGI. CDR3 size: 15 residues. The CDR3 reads CASSYSGEPYNEQFF. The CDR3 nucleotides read TGTGCCAGCAGTTACTCGGGAGAGCCCTACAATGAGCAGTTCTTC.

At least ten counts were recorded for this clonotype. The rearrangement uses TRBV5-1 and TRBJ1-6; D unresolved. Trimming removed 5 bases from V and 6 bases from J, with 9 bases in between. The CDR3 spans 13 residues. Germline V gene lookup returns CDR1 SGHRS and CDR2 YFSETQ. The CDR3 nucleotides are TGCGCCAGCAGTTTCTGGGGTAATTCACCCCTCCACTTT. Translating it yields CASSFWGNSPLHF.

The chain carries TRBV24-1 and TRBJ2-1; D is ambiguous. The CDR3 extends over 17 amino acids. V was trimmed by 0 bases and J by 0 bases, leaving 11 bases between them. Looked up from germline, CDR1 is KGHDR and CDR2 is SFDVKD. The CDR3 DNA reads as TGTGCCACCAGTGATTTGAATGCTCACAGCTCCTACAATGAGCAGTTCTTC. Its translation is CATSDLNAHSSYNEQFF.

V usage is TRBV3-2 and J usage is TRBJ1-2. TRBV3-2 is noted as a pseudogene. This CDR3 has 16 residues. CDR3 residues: CASSQEGVGSDYGYTF. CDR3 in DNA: TGTGCCAGCAGCCAAGAAGGAGTGGGCAGCGACTATGGCTACACCTTC.

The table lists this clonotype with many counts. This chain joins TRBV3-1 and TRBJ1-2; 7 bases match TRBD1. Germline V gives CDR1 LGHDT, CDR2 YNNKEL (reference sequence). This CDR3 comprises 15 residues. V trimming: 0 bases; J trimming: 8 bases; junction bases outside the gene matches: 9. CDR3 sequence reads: CASSQDLTGAGGYTF. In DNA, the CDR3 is TGTGCCAGCAGCCAAGACCTAACAGGGGCAGGCGGCTACACCTTC.

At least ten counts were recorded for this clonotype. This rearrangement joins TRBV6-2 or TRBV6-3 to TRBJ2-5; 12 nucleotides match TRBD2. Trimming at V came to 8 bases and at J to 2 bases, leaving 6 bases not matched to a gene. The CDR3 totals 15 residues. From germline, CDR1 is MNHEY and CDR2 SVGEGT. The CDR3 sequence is CASGRTSGAQETQYF. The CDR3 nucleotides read TGTGCCAGCGGACGGACTAGCGGGGCGCAAGAGACCCAGTACTTC.

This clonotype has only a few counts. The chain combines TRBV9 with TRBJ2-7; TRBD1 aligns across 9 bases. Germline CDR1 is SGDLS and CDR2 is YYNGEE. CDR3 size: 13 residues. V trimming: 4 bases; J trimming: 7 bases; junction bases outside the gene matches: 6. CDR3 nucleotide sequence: TGTGCCAGCAGCTTTGGGACAGGGTGGGAGCAGTACTTC. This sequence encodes CASSFGTGWEQYF.

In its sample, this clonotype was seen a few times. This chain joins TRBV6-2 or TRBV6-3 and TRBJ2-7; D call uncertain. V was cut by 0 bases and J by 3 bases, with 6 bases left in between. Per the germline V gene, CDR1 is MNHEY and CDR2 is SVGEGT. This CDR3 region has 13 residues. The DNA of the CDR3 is TGTGCCAGCAGTTACTCAAATTTCTACGAGCAGTACTTC. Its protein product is CASSYSNFYEQYF.

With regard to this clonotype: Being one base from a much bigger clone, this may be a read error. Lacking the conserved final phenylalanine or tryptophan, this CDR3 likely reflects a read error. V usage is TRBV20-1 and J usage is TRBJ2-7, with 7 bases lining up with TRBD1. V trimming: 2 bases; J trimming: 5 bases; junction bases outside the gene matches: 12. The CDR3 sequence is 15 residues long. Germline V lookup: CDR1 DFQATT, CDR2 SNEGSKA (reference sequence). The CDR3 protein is CSARRSPDRVNEQYY. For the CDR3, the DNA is TGCAGTGCTAGACGTTCCCCCGACAGGGTCAACGAGCAGTACTAC.

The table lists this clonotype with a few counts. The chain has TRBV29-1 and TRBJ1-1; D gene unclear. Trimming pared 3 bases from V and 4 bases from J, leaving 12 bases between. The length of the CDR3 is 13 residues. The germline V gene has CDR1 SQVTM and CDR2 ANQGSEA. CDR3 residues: CSVELIRGTEAFF. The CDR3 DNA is TGCAGCGTTGAGTTAATTCGGGGCACTGAAGCTTTCTTT.

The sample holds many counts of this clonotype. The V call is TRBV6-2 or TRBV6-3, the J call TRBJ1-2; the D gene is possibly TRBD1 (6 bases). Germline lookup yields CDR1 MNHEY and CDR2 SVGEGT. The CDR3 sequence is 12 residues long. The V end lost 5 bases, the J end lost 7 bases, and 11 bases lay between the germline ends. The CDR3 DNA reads TGTGCCAGCAGTCAAACAGGGAGTGGCTACACCTTC. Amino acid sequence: CASSQTGSGYTF.